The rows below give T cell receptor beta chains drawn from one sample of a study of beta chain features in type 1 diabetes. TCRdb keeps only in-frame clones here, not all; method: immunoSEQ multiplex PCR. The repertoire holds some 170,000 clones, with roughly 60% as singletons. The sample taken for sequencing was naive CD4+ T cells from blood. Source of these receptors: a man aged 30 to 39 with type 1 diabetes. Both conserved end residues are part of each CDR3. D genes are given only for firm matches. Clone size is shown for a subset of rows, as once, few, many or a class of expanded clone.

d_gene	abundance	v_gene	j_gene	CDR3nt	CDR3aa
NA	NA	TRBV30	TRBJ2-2	TGTGCCTGGAGTAACCCCAGCAACACCGGGGAGCTGTTTTTT	CAWSNPSNTGELFF
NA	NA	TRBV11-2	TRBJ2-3	TGTGCCAGCAGCTCACTACTAAGCGGGCGCACAGATACGCAGTATTTT	CASSSLLSGRTDTQYF
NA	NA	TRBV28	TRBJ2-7	TGTGCCAGCAGTTCCCTGGGGGGAAGCTCCTACGAGCAGTACTTC	CASSSLGGSSYEQYF
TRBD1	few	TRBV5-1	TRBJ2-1	TGCGCCAGCAGCTCGACAGGGAACAATGAGCAGTTCTTC	CASSSTGNNEQFF
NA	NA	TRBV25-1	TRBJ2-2	TGTGCCAGCAGTAGGGCGGAGTTAAACACCGGGGAGCTGTTTTTT	CASSRAELNTGELFF
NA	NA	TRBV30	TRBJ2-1	TGTGCCTGTTATGAGGGGTTCAATGAGCAGTTCTTC	CACYEGFNEQFF
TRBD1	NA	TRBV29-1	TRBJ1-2	TGCAGCGGGCTCCCGGGCCTCGACAGGGTTGAGGATGGCTACACCTTC	CSGLPGLDRVEDGYTF
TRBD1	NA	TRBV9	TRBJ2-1	TGTGCCAGCAGCGTAGGGACAGGGAGCAATGAGCAGTTCTTC	CASSVGTGSNEQFF
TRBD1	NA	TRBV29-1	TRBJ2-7	TGCAGCGTTAAGGGACAGCCCTACGAGCAGTACTTC	CSVKGQPYEQYF
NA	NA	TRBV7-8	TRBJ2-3	TGTGCCAGCAGCCCGAGCCGTCTGGGAGATACGCAGTATTTT	CASSPSRLGDTQYF
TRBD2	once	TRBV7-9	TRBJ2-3	TGTGCCAGCAGCTCCCAACCGGGACTAGCAATAGCAGATACGCAGTATTTT	CASSSQPGLAIADTQYF
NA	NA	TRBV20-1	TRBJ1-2	TGCAGTGCTAGTTGGGTTGGCTACACCTTC	CSASWVGYTF
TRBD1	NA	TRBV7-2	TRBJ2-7	TGTGCCAGCAGCTTAGACAGGGGCGAGCAGTACTTC	CASSLDRGEQYF
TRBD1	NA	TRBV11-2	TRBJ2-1	TGTGCCAGCAGCTTAAACGGACAGGGCTTGATTGGTGAGCAGTTCTTC	CASSLNGQGLIGEQFF
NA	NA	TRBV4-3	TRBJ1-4	TGCGCCAGCAGCCAAGAGATACGGATTAATGAAAAACTGTTTTTT	CASSQEIRINEKLFF
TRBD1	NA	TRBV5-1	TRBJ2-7	TGCGCCAGCAGCTGGGACAGGGAGTCATCCGAGCAGTACTTC	CASSWDRESSEQYF
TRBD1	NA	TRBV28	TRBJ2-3	TGTGCCAGCAGGTACCGGGACAGGCCCACAGATACGCAGTATTTT	CASRYRDRPTDTQYF
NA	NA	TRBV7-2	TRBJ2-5	TGTGCCAGCAGCCCCTGGGGTGCGGGGGAGACCCAGTACTTC	CASSPWGAGETQYF
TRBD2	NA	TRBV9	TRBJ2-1	TGTGCCAGCAGCCCACAACTAGCGTCCTACAATGAGCAGTTCTTC	CASSPQLASYNEQFF
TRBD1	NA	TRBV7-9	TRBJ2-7	TGTGCCAGCAGCTGGGGGACAGCCCCATCCGAGCAGTACTTC	CASSWGTAPSEQYF
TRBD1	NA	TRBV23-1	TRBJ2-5	TGCGCCAGCAGTCGCTCCTCCCGGGACAGGGAACGCGAGACCCAGTACTTC	CASSRSSRDRERETQYF
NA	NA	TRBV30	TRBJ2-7	TGTGCCTGGAGTATCAGCTCCTACGAGCAGTACTTC	CAWSISSYEQYF
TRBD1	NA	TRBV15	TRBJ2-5	TGTGCCACCAGCAGATTTGGACAGGAAGAGACCCAGTACTTC	CATSRFGQEETQYF
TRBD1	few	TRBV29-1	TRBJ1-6	TGCAGCGGGCAGACAGGGGATGGATCACCCCTCCACTTT	CSGQTGDGSPLHF
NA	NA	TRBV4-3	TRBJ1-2	TGCGCCAGCAGCCAAGTTAAGGTTAACTATGGCTACACCTTC	CASSQVKVNYGYTF
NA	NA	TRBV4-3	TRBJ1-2	TGCGCCAGCAGCCAAGATGGGGCGGAGGGCTATGGCTACACCTTC	CASSQDGAEGYGYTF
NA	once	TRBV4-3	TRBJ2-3	TGCGCCAGCAGCCAAGAGACTCACACAGATACGCAGTATTTT	CASSQETHTDTQYF
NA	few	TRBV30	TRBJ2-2	TGTGCCTGGAGTGTAAGGGGACGGCTGAACACCGGGGAGCTGTTTTTT	CAWSVRGRLNTGELFF
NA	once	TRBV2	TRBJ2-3	TGTGCCAGCAGTGCCGGACAGCACACAGATACGCAGTATTTT	CASSAGQHTDTQYF
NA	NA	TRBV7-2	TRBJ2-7	TGTGCCAGCAGCTTTGAAGATTCCGTCTACGAGCAGTACTTC	CASSFEDSVYEQYF
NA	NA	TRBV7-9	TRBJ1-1	TGTGCCAGCAGCTACGGGACTGAAGCTTTCTTT	CASSYGTEAFF